This record concerns one T cell receptor beta chain sequence. As yet, its antigen is unknown. The entry originates in a study of graft-versus-host responses after intestinal transplantation. The V gene lost 3 bases and the J gene lost 0 bases, with 6 bases spanning the gap. CDR3 length: 13 residues. Germline-derived CDR1 and CDR2 are LNHDA and SQIVND (reference sequence). The repertoire was sequenced with immunoSEQ multiplex PCR; TCRdb's copy has only in-frame clones and lacks some. This table holds about 97,000 clones, 75% to 95% found once. The input for sequencing was unstimulated CD4+ T cells sorted from spleen or lymph node cells, taken before transplant. This clonotype was sampled from a human donor who was the organ donor for an intestinal transplant. The rearrangement uses TRBV19 and TRBJ2-7; D gene unclear. The CDR3 is CASSMVGSYEQYF. The CDR3 nucleotides are TGTGCCAGTAGTATGGTCGGCTCCTACGAGCAGTACTTC.